Following are 8 T cell receptor beta chains from one sample sequenced in a study of cytomegalovirus exposure and HLA in healthy donors. It was with 60 Vbeta and 13 Jbeta primers that the PCR ran. Sequencing used immunoSEQ multiplex PCR; TCRdb keeps in-frame clones, though not all of them. The sample consists of tens of thousands of clones, 70% to 85% of them appearing once. The specimen was PBMCs. The receptors derive from a woman under 30 in good health and CMV-seropositive.

V and J are TRBV18 and TRBJ2-7, with 8 positions matching TRBD2. The J call is uncertain, as TRBJ2-1 better fits the DNA end. The CDR3 spans 14 residues. Germline CDR1 reads KGHSH; CDR2 reads LQKENI. The CDR3 coding sequence is TGTGCCAGCTCACCACCGGGGACTAGGAATGAGCAGTTCTTC. Encoded protein: CASSPPGTRNEQFF.

This clone was seen a single time. V is TRBV30 and J is TRBJ2-5, with D tentatively TRBD1 (6 bases). This CDR3 region has 14 residues. The germline CDR1 and CDR2 sequences are GTSNPN and SVGIG (reference sequence). V lost 1 base to trimming and J lost 4 bases, with 13 bases between them. The CDR3 DNA reads TGTGCCTGGAGTGGACAGGCCTGGCCAGAGACCCAGTACTTC. It yields the protein CAWSGQAWPETQYF.

This clone was observed a single time. The J gene is TRBJ2-5, the V gene TRBV29-1, with TRBD1 matching 8 bases. The length of the CDR3 is 13 residues. With V trimmed by 7 bases and J by 2 bases, 6 bases remained unmatched. The germline V gene has CDR1 SQVTM and CDR2 ANQGSEA. CDR3 bases: TGCAGCGCCACTGGGGACAGGCAAGAGACCCAGTACTTC. Protein sequence: CSATGDRQETQYF.

The chain recombines TRBV9 with TRBJ2-7; TRBD2 matches at 14 bases. Germline V CDR1 and CDR2: SGDLS, YYNGEE. With 4 bases clipped from V and 5 bases from J, the junction kept 11 bases outside the gene matches. The CDR3 spans 17 residues. CDR3 residues: CASSPRTSGGPWDEQYF. The DNA of the CDR3 is TGTGCCAGCAGCCCACGGACTAGCGGGGGGCCCTGGGACGAGCAGTACTTC.

The chain uses TRBV7-3 and TRBJ2-3, with 14 nucleotides matching TRBD2. The ends lost 5 bases at V and 4 bases at J; junction bases unmatched: 5. The germline CDR1 and CDR2 sequences are SGHTA and FQGTGA. CDR3 length: 16 residues. The CDR3 DNA sequence: TGTGCCAGCAGCCAGGGACTAGCGGGAGCCGCAGATACGCAGTATTTT. This translates into CASSQGLAGAADTQYF.

The rearrangement joins TRBV5-1 to TRBJ1-1, with D tentatively TRBD1 (6 bases). This CDR3 comprises 13 residues. Trimming removed 0 bases at V and 3 bases at J, with 6 bases between. Germline V lookup: CDR1 SGHRS, CDR2 YFSETQ. The CDR3 spells CASSLGQDTEAFF. DNA for the CDR3: TGCGCCAGCAGCTTGGGACAGGACACTGAAGCTTTCTTT.

CDR3 nucleotide sequence: TGTGCCAGCAGCTTAGAGGGTGGGACAGGCTACGAGCAGTACTTC. Translation gives CASSLEGGTGYEQYF. V gene TRBV7-9 combines with J gene TRBJ2-7, with 8 bases matching TRBD1. Trimming took 1 base from V and 3 from J; bases not matched to a gene: 5. Per germline, CDR1 SEHNR and CDR2 FQNEAQ (reference sequence). The CDR3 is 15 residues long.

This clone was seen just once. At one end the junction does not follow the germline gene, possibly because of a read error. The gene calls are TRBV11-2 and TRBJ1-6, with 9 nucleotides matching TRBD1. Germline V gives CDR1 SGHAT, CDR2 FQNNGV. The CDR3 runs to 16 residues. The CDR3 reads CAGSLGRDRVNSPLHF. Written as DNA, the CDR3 is TGTGCCGGCAGCTTAGGCCGGGACAGGGTGAATTCACCCCTCCACTTT.